The next 13 T cell receptor beta chains were all read from a single sample in a study of beta chain features in type 1 diabetes. Every bit of the isolated RNA underwent reverse transcription, so sequencing read expressed TCRB transcripts. Generated by immunoSEQ multiplex PCR, the TCRdb table keeps only in-frame clones and is missing some. Among about 360,000 clones listed, approximately 12% were seen once. The material sequenced was naive CD4+ T cells from blood. Every receptor here comes from a man between 18 and 35 years old in good health.

The CDR3: CASIWYRTGGRSDNEQFF. CDR3 DNA: TGTGCCAGCATCTGGTATCGGACAGGGGGCAGGTCCGACAATGAGCAGTTCTTC. The genes are TRBV2 and TRBJ2-1; 11 bases are a match to TRBD1. The junction had 16 bases not matched to a gene; V was cut back by 7 bases and J by 5 bases. This CDR3 spans 18 amino acids. Germline CDR1 reads SNHLY; CDR2 reads FYNNEI.

The chain is built from TRBV7-2 and TRBJ2-7, with a tentative D call TRBD1 (5 bases). CDR1 is SGHTA, CDR2 FQGNSA, per germline. Trimming cost V 3 bases and J 0 bases, with 9 bases left between them. The CDR3 covers 14 residues. The CDR3 reads CASSFARASYEQYF. Written as DNA, the CDR3 is TGTGCCAGCAGCTTTGCCAGGGCCTCCTACGAGCAGTACTTC.

The J gene is TRBJ1-4, the V gene TRBV7-6; D possibly corresponds to TRBD1 (6 bases). This CDR3 spans 14 amino acids. Trimming took 7 bases from V and 5 from J, leaving 14 bases between them. Germline V gene sequence: CDR1 SGHVS, CDR2 FNYEAQ. The CDR3 coding sequence is TGTGCCAGCACCCAGGGGACGGTGAATGAAAAACTGTTTTTT. Protein: CASTQGTVNEKLFF.

The chain combines TRBV4-2 with TRBJ2-7, with 14 nucleotides matching TRBD2. Per germline, CDR1 LGHNA and CDR2 YNFKEQ. The CDR3 loop spans 17 amino acids. V trimming: 4 bases; J trimming: 4 bases; junction bases outside the gene matches: 9. The CDR3 nucleotides are TGTGCCAGCAGCCCAACAGGGACTAGCGGGGGATCTTACGAGCAGTACTTC. It codes for CASSPTGTSGGSYEQYF.

V usage is TRBV15 and J usage is TRBJ2-7; 11 nucleotides match TRBD2. The length of the CDR3 is 19 residues. Germline V CDR1 and CDR2: LNHNV, YYDKDF (reference sequence). Trimming at V came to 0 bases and at J to 0 bases, leaving 10 bases not matched to a gene. CDR3 amino acids: CATSRDRGLAGRSSYEQYF. The CDR3 nucleotides read TGTGCCACCAGCAGAGATCGAGGACTAGCGGGCAGGAGCTCCTACGAGCAGTACTTC.

V is TRBV30 and J is TRBJ2-3, with 7 bases that match TRBD1. The length of the CDR3 is 15 residues. Unmatched junction bases numbered 8, after V lost 1 base and J lost 4 bases. Germline CDR1 GTSNPN, CDR2 SVGIG (reference sequence). This chain's CDR3 is CAWSATGVRADTQYF. The CDR3 DNA reads TGTGCCTGGAGTGCAACAGGGGTACGGGCAGATACGCAGTATTTT.

There are a few counts of this clone. This chain joins TRBV7-2 and TRBJ1-5; D uncertain. The ends were cut back, 2 bases at V and 4 bases at J, with 9 bases in the middle. The germline V gene has CDR1 SGHTA and CDR2 FQGNSA. The CDR3 is made up of 14 amino acids. As DNA, the CDR3 is TGTGCCAGCAGCTTATCGTCGGGGAATCAGCCCCAGCATTTT. It yields the protein CASSLSSGNQPQHF.

This clone was counted only a few times. The chain joins TRBV19 to TRBJ1-1, with TRBD1 identical over 10 bases. V shed 10 bases and J 5 bases; nucleotides not matched to a gene: 10. CDR3 length: 14 residues. Germline assignment: CDR1 LNHDA and CDR2 SQIVND (reference sequence). This CDR3 is CATSRRTGGTEAFF. CDR3 nucleotide sequence: TGTGCCACCTCCCGGCGGACAGGGGGAACTGAAGCTTTCTTT.

This chain uses TRBV7-2 with TRBJ1-2; tentatively, D is TRBD1 (5 bases). Germline V CDR1 and CDR2: SGHTA, FQGNSA. The CDR3 runs 14 residues. V lost 1 base and J lost 4, with 10 bases in between. CDR3 bases: TGTGCCAGCAGCTTAGAAGGGCAGGGCTATGGCTACACCTTC. Translating it yields CASSLEGQGYGYTF. Based on the CDR3 plus reference TRBV7-2 and TRBJ1-2, the full variable domain is GAGVSQSPSNKVTEKGKDVELRCDPISGHTALYWYRQSLGQGLEFLIYFQGNSAPDKSGLPSDRFSAERTGGSVSTLTIQRTQQEDSAVYLCASSLEGQGYGYTFGSGTRLTVV.

This clone has only a few counts. V gene TRBV25-1 combines with J gene TRBJ2-5, with no clear D. Trimming shortened V by 7 bases and J by 2 bases, and 14 bases separated the two germline ends. Germline CDR1 MGHDK, CDR2 SYGVNS. This CDR3 region has 14 residues. CDR3 sequence reads: CASTPFGGQETQYF. DNA for the CDR3: TGTGCCAGCACCCCCTTCGGCGGACAAGAGACCCAGTACTTC.

The chain employs TRBV6-6 and TRBJ2-4, with D unclear. Germline V gives CDR1 MNHNY, CDR2 SVGAGI (reference sequence). The CDR3 totals 13 residues. With 4 bases removed from V and 5 bases from J, the gap between germline ends came to 9 bases. The CDR3 bases are TGTGCCAGCAGTTCCAACGAGGAAAACATTCAGTACTTC. This encodes CASSSNEENIQYF.

This chain links TRBV5-4 with TRBJ2-5, with 8 bases that match TRBD1. The germline V gene encodes CDR1 SGHNT and CDR2 YYREEE (reference sequence). With V trimmed by 3 bases and J by 5 bases, 9 bases remained unmatched. The CDR3 is made up of 15 amino acids. CDR3 DNA: TGTGCCAGCAGCTCCCAGGGGGCAGCGCGGGAGACCCAGTACTTC. It encodes CASSSQGAARETQYF. Full variable domain (rest looked up from reference TRBV5-4 and TRBJ2-5): ETGVTQSPTHLIKTRGQQVTLRCSSQSGHNTVSWYQQALGQGPQFIFQYYREEENGRGNFPPRFSGLQFPNYSSELNVNALELDDSALYLCASSSQGAARETQYFGPGTRLLVL.

This chain connects TRBV4-3 to TRBJ1-2; D remains ambiguous. The ends were cut back, 0 bases at V and 3 bases at J, with 8 bases in the middle. This CDR3 has 14 residues. The germline V gene encodes CDR1 LGHNA and CDR2 YSLEER. CDR3 sequence: CASSQDRGDYGYTF. The DNA for the CDR3 is TGCGCCAGCAGCCAAGATCGGGGTGACTATGGCTACACCTTC.